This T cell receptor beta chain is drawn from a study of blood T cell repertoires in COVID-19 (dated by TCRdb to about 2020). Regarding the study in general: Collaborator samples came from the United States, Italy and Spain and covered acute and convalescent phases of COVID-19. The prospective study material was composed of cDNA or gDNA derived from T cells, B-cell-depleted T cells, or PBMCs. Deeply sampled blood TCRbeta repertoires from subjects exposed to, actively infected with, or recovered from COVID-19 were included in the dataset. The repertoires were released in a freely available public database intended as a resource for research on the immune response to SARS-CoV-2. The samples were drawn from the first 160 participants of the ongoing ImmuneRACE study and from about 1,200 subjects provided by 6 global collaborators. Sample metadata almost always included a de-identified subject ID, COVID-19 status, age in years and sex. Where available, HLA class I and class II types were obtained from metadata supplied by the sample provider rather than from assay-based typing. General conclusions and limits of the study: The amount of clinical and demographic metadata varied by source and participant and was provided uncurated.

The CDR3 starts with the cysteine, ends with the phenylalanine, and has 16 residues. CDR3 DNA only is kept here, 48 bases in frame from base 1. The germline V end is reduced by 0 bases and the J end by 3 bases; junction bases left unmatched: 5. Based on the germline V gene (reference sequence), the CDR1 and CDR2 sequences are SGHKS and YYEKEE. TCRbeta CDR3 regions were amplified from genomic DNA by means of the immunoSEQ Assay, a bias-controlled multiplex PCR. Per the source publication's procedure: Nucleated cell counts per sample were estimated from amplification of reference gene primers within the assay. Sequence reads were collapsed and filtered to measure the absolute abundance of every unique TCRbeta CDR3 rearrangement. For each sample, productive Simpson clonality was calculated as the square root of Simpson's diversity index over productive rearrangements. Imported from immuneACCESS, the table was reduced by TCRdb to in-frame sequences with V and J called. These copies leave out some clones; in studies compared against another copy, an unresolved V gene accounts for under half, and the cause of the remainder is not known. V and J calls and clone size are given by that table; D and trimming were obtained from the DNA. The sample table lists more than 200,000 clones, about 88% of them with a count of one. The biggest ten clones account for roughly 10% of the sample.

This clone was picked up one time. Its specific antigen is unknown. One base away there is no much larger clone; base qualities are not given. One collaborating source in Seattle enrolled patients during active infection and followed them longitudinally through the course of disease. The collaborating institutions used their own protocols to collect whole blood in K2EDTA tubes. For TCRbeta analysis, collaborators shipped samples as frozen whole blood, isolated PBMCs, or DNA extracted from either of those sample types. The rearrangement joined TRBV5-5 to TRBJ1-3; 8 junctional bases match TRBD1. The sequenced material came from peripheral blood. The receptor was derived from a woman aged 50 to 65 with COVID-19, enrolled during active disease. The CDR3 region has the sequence CASSLDATGVGNTIYF. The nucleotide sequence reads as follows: TGTGCCAGCAGCTTGGATGCGACAGGGGTTGGAAACACCATATATTTT.